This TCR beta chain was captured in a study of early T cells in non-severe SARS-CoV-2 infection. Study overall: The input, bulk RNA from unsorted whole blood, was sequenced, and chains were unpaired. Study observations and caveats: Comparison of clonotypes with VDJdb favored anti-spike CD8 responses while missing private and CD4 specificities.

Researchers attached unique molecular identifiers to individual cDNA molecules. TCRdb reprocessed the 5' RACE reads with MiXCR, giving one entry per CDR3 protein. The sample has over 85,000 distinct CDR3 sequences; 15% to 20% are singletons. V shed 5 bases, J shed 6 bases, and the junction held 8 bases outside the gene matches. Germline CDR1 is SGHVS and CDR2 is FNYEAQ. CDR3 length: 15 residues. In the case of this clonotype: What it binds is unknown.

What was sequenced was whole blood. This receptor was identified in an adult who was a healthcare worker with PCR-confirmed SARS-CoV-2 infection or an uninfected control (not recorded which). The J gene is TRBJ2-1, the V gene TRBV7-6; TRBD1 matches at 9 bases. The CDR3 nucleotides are TGTGCCAGCAGCCCGGACAGGGGCTCCCTCAATGAGCAGTTCTTC. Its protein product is CASSPDRGSLNEQFF.